What follows are 15 T cell receptor beta chains derived from one specimen sequenced in a study of cytomegalovirus exposure and HLA in healthy donors. TCRdb's table, derived via immunoSEQ multiplex PCR, lists solely in-frame clones and lacks some. Of 150,000 to 250,000 clones detected, about 81% appear once; the ten largest clones hold 0.95% to 1.5%. The sequenced material came from PBMCs. These receptors were obtained from a woman aged 30 to 39 in good health and CMV-seronegative.

The chain combines TRBV29-1 with TRBJ2-1; a weak D match, TRBD2 (6 bases). This CDR3 spans 13 amino acids. V was cut by 8 bases and J by 2 bases, with 13 bases left in between. Per germline, CDR1 SQVTM and CDR2 ANQGSEA. CDR3 in DNA: TGCAGCTCTGGGGGGTACACCTACAATGAGCAGTTCTTC. Translation gives CSSGGYTYNEQFF.

This chain links TRBV29-1 with TRBJ1-1, with D maybe TRBD1 (5 bases). V lost 6 bases to trimming and J lost 8 bases, with 19 bases between them. This CDR3 contains 13 residues. Germline lookup yields CDR1 SQVTM and CDR2 ANQGSEA. CDR3 sequence reads: CSVGPTGGSEAFF. As DNA, the CDR3 is TGCAGCGTGGGCCCCACGGGGGGATCCGAAGCTTTCTTT.

This clone was detected only once. The chain couples TRBV5-6 to TRBJ1-5; 7 bases line up with TRBD1. With V trimmed by 4 bases and J by 9 bases, 7 bases remained unmatched. This CDR3 contains 13 residues. CDR1 and CDR2 (germline): SGHDT, YYEEEE. CDR3 nucleotide sequence: TGTGCCAGCAGCCTAGGGGACAGCCGGCCCCAGCATTTT. This encodes CASSLGDSRPQHF.

The chain uses TRBV7-9 and TRBJ2-7, with TRBD1 matching 10 bases. Germline-derived CDR1 and CDR2 are SEHNR and FQNEAQ (reference sequence). V trimming: 4 bases; J trimming: 4 bases; junction bases outside the gene matches: 7. The CDR3 consists of 15 residues. CDR3 region: CASSSRRTGGYEQYF. As DNA, the CDR3 is TGTGCCAGCAGCTCCCGGCGGACAGGGGGATACGAGCAGTACTTC.

The V gene is TRBV30, the J gene TRBJ2-1; D not certain. Per the germline V gene, CDR1 is GTSNPN and CDR2 is SVGIG (reference sequence). The CDR3 consists of 11 residues. Trimming cost V 5 bases and J 4 bases, with 6 bases left between them. The CDR3 sequence: CAWYLYNEQFF. DNA of the CDR3: TGTGCCTGGTATCTGTACAATGAGCAGTTCTTC.

The count of this clone is one. This chain connects TRBV30 to TRBJ2-7; TRBD1 matches 8 bases. Germline values: CDR1 GTSNPN, CDR2 SVGIG (reference sequence). V was clipped by 4 bases and J by 1 base; unmatched bases: 6. The CDR3 spans 14 residues. The CDR3 sequence: CAWKPQGASYEQYF. The CDR3 region has the DNA TGTGCCTGGAAACCTCAGGGGGCGTCCTACGAGCAGTACTTC. The full variable domain, with the rest looked up from reference TRBV30 and TRBJ2-7, is SQTIHQWPATLVQPVGSPLSLECTVEGTSNPNLYWYRQAAGRGLQLLFYSVGIGQISSEVPQNLSASRPQDRQFILSSKKLLLSDSGFYLCAWKPQGASYEQYFGPGTRLTVT.

There are a few counts of this clone. The V and J genes are TRBV7-6 and TRBJ2-2, with no clear D. Trimming shortened V by 3 bases and J by 0 bases, and 2 bases separated the two germline ends. Germline loops: CDR1 SGHVS, CDR2 FNYEAQ. The CDR3 covers 13 residues. The CDR3 spells CASSFSNTGELFF. The CDR3 DNA follows: TGTGCCAGCAGCTTCTCGAACACCGGGGAGCTGTTTTTT.

This chain uses TRBV15 with TRBJ1-1; D is unresolved. The V gene lost 7 bases and the J gene lost 4 bases, with 10 bases spanning the gap. The CDR3 sequence is 12 residues long. Looked up from germline, CDR1 is LNHNV and CDR2 is YYDKDF (reference sequence). CDR3 in DNA: TGTGCCACCAAAGCCACGGGCACTGAAGCTTTCTTT. Its protein product is CATKATGTEAFF.

This clone was recorded only once. Other DNA sequences of this sample code for an identical CDR3. The chain carries TRBV30 and TRBJ1-5, with 7 nucleotides matching TRBD1. Germline trimming cut 0 bases from V and 7 bases from J; bases unmatched to any gene: 3. Germline V gene lookup returns CDR1 GTSNPN and CDR2 SVGIG (reference sequence). The CDR3 extends over 13 amino acids. The CDR3 sequence is CAWSVQGRQPQHF. The CDR3 nucleotides read TGTGCCTGGAGTGTACAGGGGCGCCAGCCCCAGCATTTT.

J is TRBJ1-1 and V is TRBV6-5, with a possible D match to TRBD1 (6 bases). Germline values: CDR1 MNHEY, CDR2 SVGAGI. The CDR3 consists of 14 residues. Between the trimmed V and J ends, which lost 6 bases and 1 base, there was a span of 12 bases. The CDR3 protein is CASSPGTKNTEAFF. As DNA, the CDR3 is TGTGCCAGCAGCCCCGGGACAAAGAACACTGAAGCTTTCTTT.

This chain links TRBV10-2 with TRBJ1-5, with 7 positions matching TRBD1. The ends lost 6 bases at V and 5 bases at J; junction bases unmatched: 10. Germline CDR1 and CDR2: WSHSY and SAAADI. The CDR3 sequence is 15 residues long. The CDR3 sequence is CASRDTGVVDQPQHF. CDR3 nucleotides: TGCGCCAGCAGAGATACAGGGGTGGTAGATCAGCCCCAGCATTTT.

This clone was seen only a few times. V usage is TRBV6-6 and J usage is TRBJ2-7, with D possibly matching TRBD2 (6 bases). V was cut by 6 bases and J by 2 bases, with 11 bases left in between. This CDR3 contains 13 residues. Germline lookup yields CDR1 MNHNY and CDR2 SVGAGI (reference sequence). CDR3 region: CASSLGTAYEQYF. CDR3 coding DNA: TGTGCCAGCAGCCTCGGGACTGCCTACGAGCAGTACTTC.

The chain carries TRBV19 and TRBJ2-5; 8 nucleotides agree with TRBD1. V gave up 3 bases and J gave up 2 bases; unmatched junction bases: 5. The germline V gene has CDR1 LNHDA and CDR2 SQIVND (reference sequence). This CDR3 comprises 15 residues. The CDR3 reads CASSIYGQGQETQYF. The CDR3 DNA reads TGTGCCAGTAGTATTTATGGACAGGGTCAAGAGACCCAGTACTTC. Based on the CDR3 plus reference TRBV19 and TRBJ2-5, the full variable domain is DGGITQSPKYLFRKEGQNVTLSCEQNLNHDAMYWYRQDPGQGLRLIYYSQIVNDFQKGDIAEGYSVSREKKESFPLTVTSAQKNPTAFYLCASSIYGQGQETQYFGPGTRLLVL.

This rearrangement joins TRBV13 to TRBJ1-2; TRBD1 matches at 7 bases. CDR1 and CDR2 from the germline V gene are PRHDT and FYEKMQ (reference sequence). The CDR3 is made up of 14 amino acids. The junction had 13 bases not matched to a gene; V was cut back by 5 bases and J by 10 bases. This CDR3 is CASSRSQGSRTYTF. Written as DNA, the CDR3 is TGTGCCAGCAGCCGCTCACAGGGGTCACGAACCTACACCTTC.

This clone was detected once. The chain combines TRBV2 with TRBJ1-5; a possible D gene is TRBD1 (6 bases). V lost 7 bases to trimming and J lost 3 bases, with 13 bases between them. The CDR3 runs to 14 residues. From germline, CDR1 is SNHLY and CDR2 FYNNEI. CDR3 sequence: CASTLGGNNQPQHF. The CDR3 coding sequence is TGTGCCAGCACCTTAGGGGGTAACAATCAGCCCCAGCATTTT.